This TCR beta chain derives from a study of early T cells in non-severe SARS-CoV-2 infection (dated by TCRdb to about 2021). For the wider study: TCR sequencing used bulk RNA from unsorted whole blood, so alpha and beta chains could not be paired.

Libraries were constructed by 5' RACE. For sequencing, a NextSeq 500 was employed. The TCR library protocol attached unique molecular identifiers to individual cDNA molecules to correct for sequencing error and PCR bias. Sequencing covered both TCR alpha and beta chains, and within each sample the abundances of alpha and beta sequences were tightly co-correlated. Processing in the source paper ran as follows. Decombinator V4 was used to perform V gene, J gene and CDR3 annotation of TCR sequences. Expanded TCRs were defined as changing significantly between any two time points under a Poisson model with p below 0.0001. Abundances of TCRs were expressed as counts per million after normalisation to the total number of TCRs sequenced in each sample. TRAV1-2 paired with TRAJ12, TRAJ20 or TRAJ33 defined MAIT TCRs, while TRAV10 paired with TRAJ18 defined iNKT TCRs. VDJdb, accessed 1 November 2021, was searched for CMV, EBV and SARS-CoV-2 annotated TCRs, with TCRs annotated for multiple antigens excluded. The public reads were reprocessed in TCRdb via fastp at Q25 and MiXCR, keeping in-frame beta chains. Merged by CDR3 protein, the rows form single entries marked with the most common genes and DNA. TCRdb assigned the V and J calls; the authors' analysis was not used. The sample data list some 41,000 distinct CDR3 sequences, and about 25% of these were observed just once. The ten largest clones represent 4.5% to 5% of the sample.

Set within a cohort of healthcare workers in London, UK, this nested case-control study involved weekly PCR testing of nasopharyngeal swabs along with blood sampling. Healthcare workers were recruited between 23 and 31 March 2020, during the week of the UK lockdown, and were followed weekly for up to roughly 16 weeks. From the cysteine up to the phenylalanine, the CDR3 has a length of 15 residues. The read is trimmed to its CDR3 DNA, 45 bases read in frame from base 1. Deletion took 5 bases off V and 2 bases off J, with a span of 14 bases between the germline ends. As encoded in the germline V gene (reference sequence), CDR1 is SEHNR while CDR2 is FQNEAQ. This clonotype has a handful of counts. Its antigen is still unknown. No much larger clone exists at a distance of one base, and base qualities are not known. The full study reports these points: VDJdb matching was skewed toward anti-spike CD8 responses and likely underestimated virus-specific expansions, missing private and CD4 specificities.

The sample here was whole blood, taken at baseline. The V and J segments used are TRBV7-9 and TRBJ2-3, and perhaps TRBD1 as D gene, on 6 matching bases. This TCR was sampled from an adult who was a healthcare worker with PCR-confirmed SARS-CoV-2 infection or an uninfected control (not recorded which). CDR3 region: CASSMDRQSTDTQYF. DNA sequence: TGTGCCAGCAGCATGGACAGACAATCCACAGATACGCAGTATTTT. The reference TRBV7-9 and TRBJ2-3 proteins fill in what lies around the CDR3, so the full variable domain reads DTGVSQNPRHKITKRGQNVTFRCDPISEHNRLYWYRQTLGQGPEFLTYFQNEAQLEKSRLLSDRFSAERPKGSFSTLEIQRTEQGDSAMYLCASSMDRQSTDTQYFGPGTRLTVL.